This T cell receptor (beta chain) emerged from a study of CD8+ T cells in alopecia areata. Cells that came from pooled cutaneous lymph nodes were sorted using CD4, CD8alpha, NKG2D, NKG2ACE and other markers. About this clone: Its matching antigen is unknown. Each gene name is a mouse one. The read falls 4 residues short of the CDR3 end, and the missing part is taken from the germline J gene. The same CDR3 is also encoded by other DNA sequences in this sample.

General observations from the study: Clonality was higher in lesional than normal scalp, especially in alopecia totalis/universalis. Between patients, shared TCR sequences were less clear than in mice. This was possibly due in part to HLA diversity in the patient population.

Following RNA extraction, reverse transcription yielded cDNA that acted as the sequencing template. Generated by immunoSEQ multiplex PCR, the TCRdb table keeps only in-frame clones and is missing some. The sample was found to contain 290,000 or so clones, and every one recurs. Germline V gives CDR1 NSHNY, CDR2 SYGAGN. With 2 bases removed from V and 0 bases from J, the gap between germline ends came to 6 bases. The CDR3 spans 14 residues. The rearrangement joins TRBV13-1 to TRBJ2-1, with TRBD1 as a possible D gene (6 bases). This clonotype was obtained from a C3H/HeJ mouse with alopecia areata. For the strain, the MHC haplotype given is H2-k. The sequenced sample was CD4+ T cells sorted from a lymph node. The CDR3 sequence is CASSEGGNYAEQFF. CDR3 bases read: TGTGCCAGCAGTGAAGGGGGTAACTATGCT.